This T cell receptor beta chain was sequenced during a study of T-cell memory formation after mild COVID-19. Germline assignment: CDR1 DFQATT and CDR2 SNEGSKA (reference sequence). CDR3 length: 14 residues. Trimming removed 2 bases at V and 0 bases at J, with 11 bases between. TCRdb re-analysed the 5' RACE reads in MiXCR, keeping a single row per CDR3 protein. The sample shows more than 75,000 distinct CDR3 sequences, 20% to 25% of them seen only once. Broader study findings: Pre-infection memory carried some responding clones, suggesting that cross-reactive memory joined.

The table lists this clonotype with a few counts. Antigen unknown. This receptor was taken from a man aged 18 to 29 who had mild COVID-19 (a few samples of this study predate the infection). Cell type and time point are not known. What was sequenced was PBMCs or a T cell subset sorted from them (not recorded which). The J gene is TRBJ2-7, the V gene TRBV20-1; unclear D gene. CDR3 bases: TGCAGTGCTAGAAATCGGGCCCTCTCCTACGAGCAGTACTTC. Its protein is CSARNRALSYEQYF.